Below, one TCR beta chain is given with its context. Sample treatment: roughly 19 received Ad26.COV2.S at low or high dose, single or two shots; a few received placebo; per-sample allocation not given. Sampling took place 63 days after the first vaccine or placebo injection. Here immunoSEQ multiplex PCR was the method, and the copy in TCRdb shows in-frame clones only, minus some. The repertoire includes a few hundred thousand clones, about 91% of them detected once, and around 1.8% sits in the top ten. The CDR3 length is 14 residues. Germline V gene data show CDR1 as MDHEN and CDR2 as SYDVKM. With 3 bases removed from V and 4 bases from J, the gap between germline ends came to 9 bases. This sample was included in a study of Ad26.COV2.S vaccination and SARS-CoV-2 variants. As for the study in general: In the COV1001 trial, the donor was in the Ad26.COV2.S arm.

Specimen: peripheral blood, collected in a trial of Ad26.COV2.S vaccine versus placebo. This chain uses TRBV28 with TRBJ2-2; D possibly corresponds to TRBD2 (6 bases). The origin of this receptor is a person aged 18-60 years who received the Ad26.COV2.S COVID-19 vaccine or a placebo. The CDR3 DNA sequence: TGTGCCAGCAGTTTTCGGGGGAGCACCGGGGAGCTGTTTTTT. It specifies CASSFRGSTGELFF.